Listed below are T cell receptor beta chains from one sample, sequenced in a study of tumor-infiltrating lymphocytes in oesophageal squamous cell carcinoma. MiXCR, run by TCRdb on the PCR reads, gives a single entry per CDR3 protein. Here the sample spans nearly 20,000 distinct CDR3 sequences, around two fifths being singletons. Sequences were obtained from esophageal tumor tissue. All receptors come from a male donor with esophageal squamous cell carcinoma. Each CDR3 is given with its conserved first and last residue.

cdr3_aa: CASLGSSYEQYF
v_call: TRBV12-3/TRBV12-4

cdr3_aa: CASSLRETPYNEQFF
v_call: TRBV7-3

cdr3_aa: CASSSGLQYGYTF
v_call: TRBV9

cdr3_aa: CASPGWDRGGNEQFF
v_call: TRBV6-1

cdr3_aa: CASSHPWTSGGAGETQYF
v_call: TRBV14

cdr3_aa: CASSSSVGLATQETQYF
v_call: TRBV7-6

cdr3_aa: CASSFREGAEAFF
v_call: TRBV7-8

cdr3_aa: CASSRQTNQETQYF
v_call: TRBV7-2

cdr3_aa: CASSFSGRAYEQYF
v_call: TRBV7-2

cdr3_aa: CASSLAVLPEAFF
v_call: TRBV7-2

cdr3_aa: CASSLGGGLYEQYF
v_call: TRBV7-2

cdr3_aa: CASSSGPTYEQYF
v_call: TRBV7-3

cdr3_aa: CASSLFMGAPGELFF
v_call: TRBV7-9

cdr3_aa: CASSFTSGSGNEQFF
v_call: TRBV7-2

cdr3_aa: CASSLAEGQYF
v_call: TRBV7-8

cdr3_aa: CASSMRTRRNTGELFF
v_call: TRBV21-1

cdr3_aa: CASSPGLARNEQFF
v_call: TRBV7-2

cdr3_aa: CASSLVGNNNEQFF
v_call: TRBV12-3/TRBV12-4

cdr3_aa: CASSDPNTGELFF
v_call: TRBV19

cdr3_aa: CASSPRGYEQFF
v_call: TRBV6-9

cdr3_aa: CASSPSGGVYNEQFF
v_call: TRBV12-3/TRBV12-4

cdr3_aa: CASSQVRDEQYF
v_call: TRBV14

cdr3_aa: CATSSQLDSNQPQHF
v_call: TRBV15

cdr3_aa: CASSLGKNEQFF
v_call: TRBV7-3

cdr3_aa: CASCRYSGNTIYF
v_call: TRBV5-5

cdr3_aa: CASSLQGGTEKLFF
v_call: TRBV7-9

cdr3_aa: CASSDRSGANVLTF
v_call: TRBV7-3

cdr3_aa: CASSRSATAGANVLTF
v_call: TRBV27

cdr3_aa: CASSLSPRETQYF
v_call: TRBV5-1

cdr3_aa: CATSEGTPKKQFF
v_call: TRBV24-1

cdr3_aa: CASSFGPLVGYEQYF
v_call: TRBV7-8

cdr3_aa: CASSIDTGPNTEAFF
v_call: TRBV19

cdr3_aa: CASSPGVYNEQFF
v_call: TRBV7-3

cdr3_aa: CASSVAPSTSGSGNTQYF
v_call: TRBV9

cdr3_aa: CASSLIPGQANEQYF
v_call: TRBV7-8

cdr3_aa: CASSVSGGFGETQYF
v_call: TRBV6-2/TRBV6-3

cdr3_aa: CASSDGDVKLFF
v_call: TRBV6-2/TRBV6-3

cdr3_aa: CASSPRRIDSEQFF
v_call: TRBV11-2

cdr3_aa: CASNLPGGGRPLFLSTDTQYF
v_call: TRBV6-4

cdr3_aa: CASSPLQYSVAFF
v_call: TRBV7-3

cdr3_aa: CASSPRLAGVETQYF
v_call: TRBV7-7

cdr3_aa: CASSEPGGFNEKLFF
v_call: TRBV6-1

cdr3_aa: CASGSGYTGELYF
v_call: TRBV7-9

cdr3_aa: CASSLVFSGGADTQYF
v_call: TRBV7-2

cdr3_aa: CASSRNPGQGYDEQYF
v_call: TRBV7-6

cdr3_aa: CASSPEGSPPYEQYF
v_call: TRBV14

cdr3_aa: CASSPGLGYNEQFF
v_call: TRBV7-3

cdr3_aa: CASSLGTGVGYNEQFF
v_call: TRBV11-3

cdr3_aa: CASSFSGPDTQYF
v_call: TRBV7-6

cdr3_aa: CASSLAGGTGNEQFF
v_call: TRBV5-1

cdr3_aa: CASGQGLAGGTQYF
v_call: TRBV2

cdr3_aa: CASSLGDSSNEAFF
v_call: TRBV12-3/TRBV12-4